This T cell receptor (beta chain) was retrieved from a study of T cells in Graves' hyperthyroidism and ophthalmopathy. TCR beta CDR3 regions were amplified from RNA transcripts. The HTBI set primed first-round TCR CDR3 RT-PCR. TCRdb re-analysed the multiplex PCR reads in MiXCR, keeping a single row per CDR3 protein. The sample includes 550,000 to 600,000 distinct CDR3 sequences, around 15% seen only once; the top ten take about 18%. This CDR3 has 13 amino acids. V was clipped by 0 bases and J by 8 bases, with 11 bases between them. Germline values: CDR1 SGHRS, CDR2 YFSETQ. The chain joins TRBV5-1 to TRBJ1-2; no clear D gene. The origin of this receptor is a woman aged 18-29 years with Graves' hyperthyroidism. Sequencing used blood. The CDR3 region has the DNA TGCGCCAGCAGCTTGGGGTCGGGAGGAGGCTACACCTTC. It translates to CASSLGSGGGYTF.